The 18 T cell receptor beta chains below come from one sample, sequenced in a study of blood T cell repertoires in COVID-19. Generated by immunoSEQ multiplex PCR, the TCRdb table keeps only in-frame clones and is missing some. This sample yields 250,000 to 300,000 clones, of which around 90% are seen a single time; roughly 1.1% belongs to the top ten. Sequencing was done on a sample of PBMCs or T cells enriched from blood (not recorded which). These receptors were taken from a young woman who had recovered from COVID-19.

The V call is TRBV9, the J call TRBJ1-5; D not resolved. The V and J ends lost 7 bases and 2 bases respectively, with 7 bases between them. Germline V gene sequence: CDR1 SGDLS, CDR2 YYNGEE. The CDR3 consists of 12 residues. CDR3 bases: TGTGCCAGCGGGAGCGGCAATCAGCCCCAGCATTTT. It yields the protein CASGSGNQPQHF. Variable domain in full (rest from reference TRBV9 and TRBJ1-5): DSGVTQTPKHLITATGQRVTLRCSPRSGDLSVYWYQQSLDQGLQFLIQYYNGEERAKGNILERFSAQQFPDLHSELNLSSLELGDSALYFCASGSGNQPQHFGDGTRLSIL.

J is TRBJ1-1 and V is TRBV6-5, with 12 bases matching TRBD1. Germline V gene data show CDR1 as MNHEY and CDR2 as SVGAGI. The junction had 4 bases not matched to a gene; V was cut back by 4 bases and J by 1 base. The CDR3 totals 16 residues. The CDR3 here is CASSFPGQGANTEAFF. For the CDR3, the DNA is TGTGCCAGCAGTTTTCCGGGACAGGGGGCGAACACTGAAGCTTTCTTT.

The chain joins TRBV9 to TRBJ1-5, with D possibly TRBD1 on 6 matching bases. Germline values: CDR1 SGDLS, CDR2 YYNGEE. CDR3 length equals 15 residues. Trimming cost V 0 bases and J 3 bases, with 10 bases left between them. The DNA for the CDR3 is TGTGCCAGCAGCGTAGAAGGACAGTTCAATCAGCCCCAGCATTTT. This encodes CASSVEGQFNQPQHF.

The genes are TRBV11-2 and TRBJ2-1, with D possibly TRBD2 on 5 matching bases. The germline V gene has CDR1 SGHAT and CDR2 FQNNGV. V was trimmed by 3 bases and J by 9 bases, leaving 15 bases between them. The CDR3 covers 14 residues. The CDR3 here is CASSFGWRRGEQFF. CDR3 nucleotide sequence: TGTGCCAGCAGCTTTGGTTGGAGGCGAGGTGAGCAGTTCTTC.

This chain uses TRBV5-4 with TRBJ1-1; D may be TRBD1 (6 bases). CDR1 and CDR2 from the germline V gene are SGHNT and YYREEE (reference sequence). The CDR3 has 14 amino acids. V was shortened by 2 bases and J by 4 bases, with 12 bases between the two germline ends. CDR3 in DNA: TGTGCCAGCAGCTTACAGGGTTTCGGCACTGAAGCTTTCTTT. Residues: CASSLQGFGTEAFF. Full variable domain (remainder filled in from reference TRBV5-4 and TRBJ1-1): ETGVTQSPTHLIKTRGQQVTLRCSSQSGHNTVSWYQQALGQGPQFIFQYYREEENGRGNFPPRFSGLQFPNYSSELNVNALELDDSALYLCASSLQGFGTEAFFGQGTRLTVV.

This clone was observed a handful of times. This rearrangement joins TRBV18 to TRBJ2-1; 8 bases are a match to TRBD2. The CDR3 consists of 13 residues. Looked up from germline, CDR1 is KGHSH and CDR2 is LQKENI. The V and J ends lost 4 bases and 5 bases, in that order; junction bases with no gene match: 1. CDR3 sequence reads: CASSQTSDNEQFF. The CDR3 DNA follows: TGTGCCAGCTCACAGACTAGCGACAATGAGCAGTTCTTC. The entire variable domain, with the rest obtained from reference TRBV18 and TRBJ2-1, is as follows: NAGVMQNPRHLVRRRGQEARLRCSPMKGHSHVYWYRQLPEEGLKFMVYLQKENIIDESGMPKERFSAEFPKEGPSILRIQQVVRGDSAAYFCASSQTSDNEQFFGPGTRLTVL.

J is TRBJ2-3 and V is TRBV28; unclear D gene. CDR1 and CDR2 from the germline V gene are MDHEN and SYDVKM. Trimming took 8 bases from V and 0 from J, leaving 21 bases between them. The CDR3 length is 17 residues. The CDR3 nucleotides are TGTGCCAGCTCCCACGCATGGGCAGTTACTAGCACAGATACGCAGTATTTT. Its translation: CASSHAWAVTSTDTQYF.

This rearrangement joins TRBV7-9 to TRBJ1-1; TRBD1 matches at 10 bases. The CDR3 has 15 amino acids. Trimming took 4 bases from V and 4 from J; bases not matched to a gene: 6. Per the germline V gene, CDR1 is SEHNR and CDR2 is FQNEAQ (reference sequence). CDR3 loop: CASSSGQGEGTEAFF. The CDR3 DNA reads as TGTGCCAGCAGCTCCGGACAGGGGGAAGGCACTGAAGCTTTCTTT.

The chain is built from TRBV19 and TRBJ2-4, with D perhaps TRBD2 (6 bases). CDR1 is LNHDA and CDR2 is SQIVND in the germline V gene (reference sequence). Trimming left V 5 bases short and J 5 bases short, with 16 bases between. The CDR3 is made up of 15 amino acids. The CDR3 DNA follows: TGTGCCAGTAGTCCTTCAGGGACTCGTCAAAACATTCAGTACTTC. Encoded protein: CASSPSGTRQNIQYF.

This sequence joins TRBV6-5 and TRBJ2-7; D is ambiguous. This CDR3 has 11 residues. Germline values: CDR1 MNHEY, CDR2 SVGAGI. V lost 6 bases, J lost 7 bases, and 10 bases lay in between. The CDR3 spells CASSLAWEQYF. CDR3 bases: TGTGCCAGCAGCCTGGCATGGGAGCAGTACTTC.

Of note for this clone: The junction departs from germline at one end; a sequencing error may be responsible. J is TRBJ2-7 and V is TRBV13; 13 positions match TRBD2. The CDR3 is 14 residues long. Per the germline V gene, CDR1 is PRHDT and CDR2 is FYEKMQ (reference sequence). The CDR3 loop reads CASSRTSGSKGLHF. The CDR3 DNA sequence: TGTGCCAGCAGCCGGACTAGCGGGAGTAAAGGTCTCCACTTC.

V usage is TRBV4-3 and J usage is TRBJ2-1, with 10 bases fitting TRBD2. This CDR3 has 15 amino acids. Germline V gene sequence: CDR1 LGHNA, CDR2 YSLEER. The junction had 2 bases not matched to a gene; V was cut back by 1 base and J by 5 bases. The CDR3, as DNA: TGCGCCAGCAGCCAAGGACTAGCGGGCAACAATGAGCAGTTCTTC. Encoded protein: CASSQGLAGNNEQFF.

This clone was seen only once. V gene TRBV14 combines with J gene TRBJ2-5; possible D gene TRBD2, 6 bases. V lost 1 base to trimming and J lost 5 bases, with 8 bases between them. Germline V gives CDR1 SGHDN, CDR2 FVKESK. The CDR3 covers 13 residues. The CDR3 spells CASSQVGLETQYF. The CDR3 nucleotides read TGTGCCAGCAGCCAAGTGGGACTCGAGACCCAGTACTTC.

The J gene is TRBJ2-7, the V gene TRBV5-1; 7 nucleotides line up with TRBD1. The CDR3 is made up of 15 amino acids. Germline values: CDR1 SGHRS, CDR2 YFSETQ. The trim removed 0 bases at V and 1 base at J, leaving 4 bases unmatched. This CDR3 is CASSLGPRGSYEQYF. Written as DNA, the CDR3 is TGCGCCAGCAGCTTGGGTCCCAGGGGGTCCTACGAGCAGTACTTC.

V is TRBV10-3 and J is TRBJ1-2; possible D gene TRBD1, 6 bases. Looked up from germline, CDR1 is ENHRY and CDR2 is SYGVKD. The CDR3 has 13 amino acids. Trimming shortened V by 3 bases and J by 3 bases, and 8 bases separated the two germline ends. CDR3 sequence: CAISEQGDYGYTF. In nucleotides, the CDR3 is TGTGCCATCAGTGAACAGGGAGACTATGGCTACACCTTC.

This chain uses TRBV6-5 with TRBJ1-4, with TRBD1 identical over 7 bases. V lost 0 bases and J lost 8; bases outside the gene matches: 6. Germline V gene lookup returns CDR1 MNHEY and CDR2 SVGAGI. This CDR3 is 15 amino acids long. CDR3 sequence (DNA): TGTGCCAGCAGTTACTCAGAGGGGGCAGGGGAAAAACTGTTTTTT. This sequence encodes CASSYSEGAGEKLFF.

This clone was observed once. The chain carries TRBV7-3 and TRBJ1-5; D may be TRBD1 (5 bases). Trimming pared 5 bases from V and 2 bases from J, leaving 10 bases between. Per the germline V gene, CDR1 is SGHTA and CDR2 is FQGTGA. This CDR3 contains 14 residues. The CDR3 spells CASSAGAGNQPQHF. For the CDR3, the DNA is TGTGCCAGCAGCGCTGGGGCGGGCAATCAGCCCCAGCATTTT.

The chain employs TRBV2 and TRBJ2-1; maybe TRBD2 (5 bases). Germline CDR1 is SNHLY and CDR2 is FYNNEI. The CDR3 sequence is 18 residues long. Trimming removed 4 bases at V and 5 bases at J, with 24 bases between. The CDR3 here is CASSVDRDTPRRNNEQFF. The CDR3 DNA reads as TGTGCCAGCAGTGTTGATCGGGATACTCCCCGCCGAAACAATGAGCAGTTCTTC.